The T cell receptor beta chain described here comes from a study of blood T cell repertoires in COVID-19. Looking at the study overall: COVID-19 samples from acute and convalescent phases originated in the United States, Italy and Spain. PBMCs, B-cell-depleted T cells, or T cells were the source of the cDNA or gDNA that made up the material.

With V trimmed by 4 bases and J by 7 bases, 6 bases remained unmatched. Germline V CDR1 and CDR2: SGHRS, YFSETQ. The CDR3 length is 14 residues. Generated by immunoSEQ multiplex PCR, the TCRdb table keeps only in-frame clones and is missing some. In the table there are 200,000 or so clones, about nine tenths of which are singletons. Those enrolled, adults aged roughly 18 to 90 years, came from under 25 US areas. Membership in each cohort depended on participant-reported clinical history. This TCR was sampled from a woman aged 40 to 49 with acute COVID-19. The chain combines TRBV5-1 with TRBJ1-2; 11 bases agree with TRBD1. The specimen sequenced was PBMCs or T cells enriched from blood (not recorded which). The DNA of the CDR3 is TGCGCCAGCAGCCTAAGGACAGGGGGCCGTGGCTACACCTTC. Translated, it gives CASSLRTGGRGYTF.